The T cell receptor beta chain under discussion was sequenced for a study of T cell responses to AZD1222 COVID-19 vaccine. The assay was immunoSEQ multiplex PCR, and TCRdb's table has in-frame clones only and misses some. Of around 200,000 clones detected, 94% appear once; the ten largest clones hold about 1.5%. CDR1 and CDR2 from the germline V gene are SGHDT and YYEEEE. V dropped 4 bases and J dropped 3 bases, with 16 bases sitting between them. The CDR3 length is 15 residues. For this clone: Its antigen is not known.

Broader study findings: Distributed over spike, vaccine-associated CD4 TCRs predominated at 160-218 and 743-854. Every sample of the repertoires postdated the peak T cell response. After two AZD1222 doses, spike-specific TCR breadth and depth rose versus day 0.

Second-dose intervals near 4 or 12 weeks were combined. The gene calls are TRBV5-6 and TRBJ2-5; D might be TRBD2 (5 bases). Sequencing used peripheral blood, obtained 28 days after the second AZD1222 dose. This receptor was obtained from an adult who received the AZD1222 COVID-19 vaccine. The CDR3: CASSGLGSPKETQYF. The DNA of the CDR3 is TGTGCCAGCAGCGGACTCGGCTCCCCAAAAGAGACCCAGTACTTC.